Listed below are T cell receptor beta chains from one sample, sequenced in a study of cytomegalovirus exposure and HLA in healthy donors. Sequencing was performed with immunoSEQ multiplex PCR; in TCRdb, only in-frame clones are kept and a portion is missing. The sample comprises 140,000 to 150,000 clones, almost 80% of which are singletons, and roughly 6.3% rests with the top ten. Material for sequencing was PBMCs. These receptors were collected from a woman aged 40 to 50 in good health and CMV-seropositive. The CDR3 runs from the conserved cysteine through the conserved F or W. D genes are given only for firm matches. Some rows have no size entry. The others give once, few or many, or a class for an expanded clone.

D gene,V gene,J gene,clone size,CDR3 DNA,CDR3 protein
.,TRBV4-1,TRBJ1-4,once,TGCGCCAGCAGCCAGGGGAGTCCAGCAACTAATGAAAAACTGTTTTTT,CASSQGSPATNEKLFF
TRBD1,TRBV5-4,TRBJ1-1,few,TGTGCCAGCAGCCTCGACAGGGGTACTGAAGCTTTCTTT,CASSLDRGTEAFF
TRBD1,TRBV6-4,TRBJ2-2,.,TGTGCCAGCAGTGGACAGGGCAACACCGGGGAGCTGTTTTTT,CASSGQGNTGELFF
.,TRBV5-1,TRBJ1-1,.,TGCGCCAGCAGCCCAAACCCCGAGGTGAACACTGAAGCTTTCTTT,CASSPNPEVNTEAFF
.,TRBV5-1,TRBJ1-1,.,TGCGCCAGCAGCTCCGCCCCAGGGGTGGACACTGAAGCTTTCTTT,CASSSAPGVDTEAFF
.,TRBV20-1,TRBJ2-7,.,TGCAGTGCTAATTCAGCGGGCGAGCAGTACTTC,CSANSAGEQYF
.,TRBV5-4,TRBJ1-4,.,TGTGCCAGCAGCCAGGACAAAATTGAAAAACTGTTTTTT,CASSQDKIEKLFF
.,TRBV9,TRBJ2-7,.,TGTGCCAGCAGCGCGGACGGAGGCTCCTACGAGCAGTACTTC,CASSADGGSYEQYF
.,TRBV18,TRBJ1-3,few,TGTGCCAGCTCACCGAGGGACACGGCCTTTGGAAACACCATATATTTT,CASSPRDTAFGNTIYF
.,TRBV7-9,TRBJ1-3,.,TGTGCCAGCAGCTTAGACAGCACCTCTGGAAACACCATATATTTT,CASSLDSTSGNTIYF
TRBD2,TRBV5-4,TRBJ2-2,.,TGTGCCAGCAGCTTGGGGGCGGGGGTAAACACCGGGGAGCTGTTTTTT,CASSLGAGVNTGELFF
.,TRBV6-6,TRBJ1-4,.,TGTGCCAGCAGTCGACAGTGGAGAAGGACTAATGAAAAACTGTTTTTT,CASSRQWRRTNEKLFF
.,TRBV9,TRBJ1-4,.,TGTGCCAGCAGCGTCGCAGGGGTTTCTGCTAATGAAAAACTGTTTTTT,CASSVAGVSANEKLFF
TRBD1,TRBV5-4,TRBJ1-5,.,TGTGCCAGCAGCTCCCAAGGGACAGGGGTTTCCAATCAGCCCCAGCATTTT,CASSSQGTGVSNQPQHF
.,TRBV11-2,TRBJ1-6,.,TGTGCCAGCAGCTTAGGGGTGCGGTCACCCCTCCACTTT,CASSLGVRSPLHF
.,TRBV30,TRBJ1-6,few,TGTGCCTGGAGCAGCGGCAGGGGTAATTCACCCCTCCACTTT,CAWSSGRGNSPLHF
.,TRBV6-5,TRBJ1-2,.,TGTGCCAGCAGTTTTAGCACAGGGAACGGCTACACCTTC,CASSFSTGNGYTF
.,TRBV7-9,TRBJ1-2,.,TGTGCCAGCAGCGGAAGGGGCCAAAACTATGGCTACACCTTC,CASSGRGQNYGYTF
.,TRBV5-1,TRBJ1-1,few,TGCGCCAGCAGCTTGGTTGGGGAGGGGGCTTTCTTT,CASSLVGEGAFF
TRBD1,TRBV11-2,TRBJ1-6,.,TGTGCCAGCAGCTCCCGGGACAGTTTCAATTCACCCCTCCACTTT,CASSSRDSFNSPLHF
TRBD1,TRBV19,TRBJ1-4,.,TGTGCCAGTAGTAGGGACAGGGATACAACTAATGAAAAACTGTTTTTT,CASSRDRDTTNEKLFF
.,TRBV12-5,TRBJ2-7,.,TGTGCTAGTGGTTTGGACAGCTACGAGCAGTACTTC,CASGLDSYEQYF
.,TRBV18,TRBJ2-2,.,TGTGCCAGCTCACCCAGTTCCTCCGGGGAGCTGTTTTTT,CASSPSSSGELFF
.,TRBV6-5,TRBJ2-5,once,TGTGCCAGCAGTCTCGAACCTAGCAGGACCCAGTACTTC,CASSLEPSRTQYF
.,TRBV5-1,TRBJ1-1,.,TGCGCCAGCAGCTTGGTCGGTTCTGAAGCTTTCTTT,CASSLVGSEAFF
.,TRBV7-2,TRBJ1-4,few,TGTGCCAGCAGCCAGGACAGAGGGGAAAAACTGTTTTTT,CASSQDRGEKLFF
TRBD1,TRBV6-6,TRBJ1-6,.,TGTGCCAGCAGTTCAGGACAGGGAGCACCCCTCCACTTT,CASSSGQGAPLHF
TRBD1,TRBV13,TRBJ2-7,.,TGTGCCAGCAGCCCAGAAGGGACAGGGGGATTCGAGCAGTACTTC,CASSPEGTGGFEQYF
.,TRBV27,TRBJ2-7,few,TGTGCCAGCAGTCCCACGACAAATTACTACGAGCAGTACTTC,CASSPTTNYYEQYF
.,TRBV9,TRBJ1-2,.,TGTGCCAGCAGCGTACAACCTCGGGTGGTTACTAACTATGGCTACACCTTC,CASSVQPRVVTNYGYTF
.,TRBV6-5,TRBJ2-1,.,TGTGCCAGCAGTTACGGCGGTAATGAGCAGTTCTTC,CASSYGGNEQFF
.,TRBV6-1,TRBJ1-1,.,TGTGCCAGCAGTGGGCAGGGGCGCTACGCTGAAGCTTTCTTT,CASSGQGRYAEAFF
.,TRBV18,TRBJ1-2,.,TGTGCCAGCTTTTCTCCGGACAGCCATGGCTACACCTTC,CASFSPDSHGYTF
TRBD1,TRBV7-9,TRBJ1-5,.,TGTGCCAGCAGCCGGACAGGGTACGAGGCCCCTAGCAATCAGCCCCAGCATTTT,CASSRTGYEAPSNQPQHF
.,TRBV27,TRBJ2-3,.,TGTGCCAGCAGCCCCTGGGGGCGGGCGAGCACAGATACGCAGTATTTT,CASSPWGRASTDTQYF
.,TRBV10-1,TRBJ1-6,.,TGCGCCAGCAGGCAGGGGAATAATTCACCCCTCCACTTT,CASRQGNNSPLHF
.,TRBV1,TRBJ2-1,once,TGCACCAAGGGGGGGGGCCTAAACAATGAGCAGTTCTTC,CTKGGGLNNEQFF
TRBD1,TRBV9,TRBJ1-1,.,TGTGCCAGCAGCGTATACACAGGGGGCACTGAAGCTTTCTTT,CASSVYTGGTEAFF
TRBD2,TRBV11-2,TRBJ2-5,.,TGTGCCAGCAGCTTACTCCCTCTAGCGGGGCGAGAGACCCAGTACTTC,CASSLLPLAGRETQYF
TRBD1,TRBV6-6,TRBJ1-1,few,TGTGCCAGCCAGGGGGGTAGCGAAGCTTTCTTT,CASQGGSEAFF
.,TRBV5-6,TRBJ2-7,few,TGTGCCAGCAGCTTTTCGTTACTATCGAGTTTCGGGCAGTACTTC,CASSFSLLSSFGQYF
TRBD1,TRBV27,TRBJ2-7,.,TGTGCCAGCAGTTTATCGGCAGGGGGTGGCTACGAGCAGTACTTC,CASSLSAGGGYEQYF
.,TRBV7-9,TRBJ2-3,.,TGTGCCAGCAGCTTTGGGCAGGGCACAGATACGCAGTATTTT,CASSFGQGTDTQYF
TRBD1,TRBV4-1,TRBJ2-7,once,TGCGCCAGCAGCCAAAGGTCAGGGGGAAACTACGAGCAGTACTTC,CASSQRSGGNYEQYF
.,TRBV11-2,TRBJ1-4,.,TGTGCCAGCAGCGCCCCCCGGGAAAAACTGTTTTTT,CASSAPREKLFF
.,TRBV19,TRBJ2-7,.,TGTGCCAGTAGCCCCCGGGAAGGAGAGCAGTACTTC,CASSPREGEQYF
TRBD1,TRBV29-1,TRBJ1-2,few,TGCAGCGTAGCGGGACAGGGCAACTATGGCTACACCTTC,CSVAGQGNYGYTF
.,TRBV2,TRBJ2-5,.,TGTGCCAGCAGTGAAATGGAGGCAGACCAAGAGACCCAGTACTTC,CASSEMEADQETQYF